The rows below give T cell receptor beta chains drawn from one sample of a study of response to subunit inactivated influenza vaccine. One entry per CDR3 protein results from TCRdb running MiXCR on the RT-PCR reads. The sample lists 600,000 to 850,000 distinct CDR3 sequences, 14% occurring once. Specimen: PBMCs from blood, collected about 14 days before vaccination. All receptors derive from a man aged 45-65 years who received an inactivated influenza vaccine. Each CDR3 is given with its conserved first and last residue. A D gene is named only where the DNA matches it firmly. Some rows mark clone size as missing; the rest say once, few, many or name a class of expanded clone.

J: TRBJ2-7; size: many; D: TRBD1; V: TRBV20-1; length: 13; DNA: TGCAGTGCTAGAGGGGACAGTATGAACGAGCAGTACTTC; CDR3: CSARGDSMNEQYF
J: TRBJ1-6; size: few; D: NA; V: TRBV28; length: 13; DNA: TGTGCCAGCAGTACACAGGACAGTCAACCCCTCCACTTT; CDR3: CASSTQDSQPLHF
J: TRBJ2-1; size: NA; D: TRBD2; V: TRBV7-2; length: 16; DNA: TGTGCCAGCAGCTTAGGGTCTAGCGGGATGTACAATGAGCAGTTCTTC; CDR3: CASSLGSSGMYNEQFF
J: TRBJ2-2; size: many; D: TRBD1; V: TRBV5-1; length: 17; DNA: TGCGCCAGCGATACAGGGGCATCAACTTTTAACACCGGGGAGCTGTTTTTT; CDR3: CASDTGASTFNTGELFF
J: TRBJ2-7; size: NA; D: NA; V: TRBV4-3; length: 16; DNA: TGCGCCAGCAGCCCCAGCCCACTAGTCTTTATCCACGAGCAGTACTTC; CDR3: CASSPSPLVFIHEQYF
J: TRBJ2-1; size: few; D: NA; V: TRBV6-2/TRBV6-3; length: 12; DNA: TGTGCCAGCAGCCGCGCTAAAAATGAGCAGTTCTTC; CDR3: CASSRAKNEQFF
J: TRBJ2-1; size: NA; D: TRBD2; V: TRBV20-1; length: 16; DNA: TGCAGTGCTACCCCACCGGGACTAGCGGGGAGCAATGAGCAGTTCTTC; CDR3: CSATPPGLAGSNEQFF
J: TRBJ2-1; size: NA; D: NA; V: TRBV27; length: 14; DNA: TGTGCCAGCCGTAGGTTTCGAGGGCCCAATGAGCAGTTCTTC; CDR3: CASRRFRGPNEQFF
J: TRBJ1-3; size: few; D: NA; V: TRBV12-3/TRBV12-4; length: 11; DNA: TGTGCCAGCAGTTCTTACGACACCATATATTTT; CDR3: CASSSYDTIYF
J: TRBJ1-1; size: NA; D: NA; V: TRBV10-3; length: 13; DNA: TGTGCCATCAGCCTGACAGGAACCACTGAAGCTTTCTTT; CDR3: CAISLTGTTEAFF
J: TRBJ2-3; size: NA; D: NA; V: TRBV4-2; length: 18; DNA: TGTGCCAGCAGCCAAAGGGTGGGAGACAGGACTATATCGGATACGCAGTATTTT; CDR3: CASSQRVGDRTISDTQYF
J: TRBJ2-7; size: NA; D: NA; V: TRBV5-4; length: 15; DNA: TGTGCCAGCAGCCCGGACCTCCCCCTGGGGTACGAGCAGTACTTC; CDR3: CASSPDLPLGYEQYF
J: TRBJ2-3; size: few; D: NA; V: TRBV4-1; length: 15; DNA: TGCGCCAGCAGCCAAGAAGGATGGGGCACAGATACGCAGTATTTT; CDR3: CASSQEGWGTDTQYF
J: TRBJ2-1; size: NA; D: NA; V: TRBV7-8; length: 12; DNA: TGTGCCAGCAGCTTGGACGAGGGGGGTTTGTTCTTC; CDR3: CASSLDEGGLFF
J: TRBJ2-3; size: NA; D: TRBD2; V: TRBV4-3; length: 17; DNA: TGCGCCAGCAGCCAAGGACAGTCGGGAGGGCGCACAGATACGCAGTATTTT; CDR3: CASSQGQSGGRTDTQYF
J: TRBJ2-4; size: NA; D: NA; V: TRBV2; length: 11; DNA: TGTGCCAGCAGTGACGGGAGCATTCAGTACTTC; CDR3: CASSDGSIQYF
J: TRBJ1-1; size: few; D: TRBD1; V: TRBV2; length: 15; DNA: TGTGCCAGCAGCGGTTTCGGACAGGGGGCCACTGAAGCTTTCTTT; CDR3: CASSGFGQGATEAFF
J: TRBJ2-1; size: many; D: TRBD2; V: TRBV28; length: 15; DNA: TGTGCCAGCAGTCCTACTAGCGGGTCCTACAATGAGCAGTTCTTC; CDR3: CASSPTSGSYNEQFF
J: TRBJ2-7; size: NA; D: NA; V: TRBV20-1; length: 10; DNA: TGCAGTGCTAGGAGGTACGAGCAGTACTTC; CDR3: CSARRYEQYF
J: TRBJ2-2; size: few; D: TRBD1; V: TRBV12-3/TRBV12-4; length: 16; DNA: TGTGCCAGCAGACGGACCGGGACAGCAACCACCGGGGAGCTGTTTTTT; CDR3: CASRRTGTATTGELFF
J: TRBJ2-1; size: NA; D: TRBD2; V: TRBV7-2; length: 15; DNA: TGTGCCAGCAGCACTAGCGGGGGGGAGTACAATGAGCAGTTCTTC; CDR3: CASSTSGGEYNEQFF
J: TRBJ2-7; size: NA; D: TRBD1; V: TRBV7-2; length: 16; DNA: TGTGCCAGCAGCGCCGGAACGGGACAGGGTCCCTACGAGCAGTACTTC; CDR3: CASSAGTGQGPYEQYF